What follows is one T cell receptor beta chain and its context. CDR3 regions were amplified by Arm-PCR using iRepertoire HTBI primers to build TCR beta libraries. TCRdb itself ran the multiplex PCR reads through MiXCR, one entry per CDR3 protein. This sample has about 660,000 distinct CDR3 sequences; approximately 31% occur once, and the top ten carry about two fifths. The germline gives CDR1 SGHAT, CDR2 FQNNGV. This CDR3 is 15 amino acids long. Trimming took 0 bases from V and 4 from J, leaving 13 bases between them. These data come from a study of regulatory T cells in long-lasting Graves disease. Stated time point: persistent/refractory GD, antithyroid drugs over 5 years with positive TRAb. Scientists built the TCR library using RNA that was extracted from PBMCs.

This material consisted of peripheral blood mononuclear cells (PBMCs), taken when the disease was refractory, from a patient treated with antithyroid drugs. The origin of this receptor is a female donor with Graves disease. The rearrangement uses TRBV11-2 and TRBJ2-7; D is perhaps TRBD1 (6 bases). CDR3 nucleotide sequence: TGTGCCAGCAGCTTAGAATTCGGGACACCTTACGAGCAGTACTTC. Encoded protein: CASSLEFGTPYEQYF. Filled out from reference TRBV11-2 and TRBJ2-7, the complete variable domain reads EAGVAQSPRYKIIEKRQSVAFWCNPISGHATLYWYQQILGQGPKLLIQFQNNGVVDDSQLPKDRFSAERLKGVDSTLKIQPAKLEDSAVYLCASSLEFGTPYEQYFGPGTRLTVT.